This T cell receptor beta chain was identified in a study of shared clonotypes between healthy human individuals (TCRdb year 2020). Background for the entire study: The cohort included three men and a couple of women between 18 and 49 years of age. Between about 0.9 and 10 billion PBMCs per donor were obtained by leukapheresis. To increase sequencing depth and limit assay-specific biases, different laboratories used diverse techniques to prepare libraries and sequence TCR repertoires. Blood TCR repertoires of about 5 healthy adults were deeply sequenced to estimate repertoire size and the extent of clonotype sharing between individuals. Paper-wide results and their limitations: Sampling was restricted to blood, and TCR repertoires in tissues likely differ from the TCR repertoires found in blood. Because the study included a small number of donors, the genetic and exposure-history diversity represented was limited. Pairwise subsampling led to the expectation that sequencing depth would affect the degree of clonotype sharing among donors.

For this clone: Its antigen specificity is not known. Base-call qualities are not available, and no considerably larger clone is one nucleotide away.

Donors were healthy HIV-negative adults with no recently reported acute infections or vaccinations. Every donor was a Caucasian adult residing in Nashville, Tennessee, USA. In the unsorted samples, 85 million to 100 million PBMCs were counted, and genomic DNA was extracted using the QIAamp DNA Blood Mini kit. After blood collection by leukapheresis, PBMCs were isolated using Ficoll-Histopaque density gradient centrifugation and then cryopreserved in the vapor phase of liquid nitrogen. The germline V gene (reference sequence) supplies CDR1 SEHNR and CDR2 FQNEAQ. Measured from the cysteine to the phenylalanine, the CDR3 is 14 residues long. Only the CDR3 DNA stays, 42 bases, in frame from base 1. Using the deep immunoSEQ assay, multiplex PCR amplified TCR CDR3 regions from genomic DNA. Extracted genomic DNA from each cell subset was distributed evenly across all wells of several immunoSEQ 96-well plates, and each plate was treated as a replicate. For unsorted PBMC, around 290 ng of genomic DNA, equivalent to 30,000 to 35,000 T cell genomes, went into each replicate PCR. Unsorted PBMC genomic DNA was sequenced across ten immunoSEQ deep assay plates. The purified libraries were quantified using a Qubit 3.0 fluorometer, sized with a Bioanalyzer 2100, and then quantified again using the KAPA Library Quantification kit. A separate single-read 150-cycle Illumina NextSeq 550 flow cell was used to sequence each immunoSEQ 96-well plate. The original pipeline was this. Because only junctional sequences without quality scores were contained in the immunoSEQ output, filtering matching that applied to full-length reads could not be performed. Sequences were annotated with PyIR, a Python wrapper for IgBLAST v1.9, using IMGT germline references to assign V/J genes and CDR3. Reads were removed for weak V/J assignments (E-value above 1e-6), missing CDR3, stop codons, out-of-frame junctions, or ambiguous translated residues. V3J clonotypes were defined as sequences sharing an identical inferred V gene, J gene, and CDR3 amino acid sequence. Percentage overlap between repertoires was calculated by dividing the number of shared unique clonotypes by the size of the smaller repertoire. Repertoire richness was assessed with RTK rarefaction, the Chao1 estimator, and Recon v2.1 estimates of unobserved clonotypes. The table was pulled from immuneACCESS by TCRdb, which kept in-frame rearrangements only. Such tables lose some clones; where checked, under half of the loss comes from unresolved V genes, and the rest has no known cause. D and trimming were read from the DNA, whereas the V and J calls and clone size are those reported in that table. The sample records about 470,000 clones, about 76% of which are singletons. The ten largest clones take up around 14% of the sample.

The chain joins TRBV7-9 to TRBJ2-5, with TRBD2 matching 11 junction bases. The end of the DNA is better explained by TRBJ2-7, so the J call may be wrong. The sequenced sample was PBMCs. The TCR comes from a middle-aged woman in good health. Some clones in this sample may be carry-over from other donors' samples. The CDR3 reads as follows: CASSRTSGPYEQYF. The DNA sequence reads TGTGCCAGCAGCCGGACTAGCGGGCCCTACGAGCAGTACTTC.